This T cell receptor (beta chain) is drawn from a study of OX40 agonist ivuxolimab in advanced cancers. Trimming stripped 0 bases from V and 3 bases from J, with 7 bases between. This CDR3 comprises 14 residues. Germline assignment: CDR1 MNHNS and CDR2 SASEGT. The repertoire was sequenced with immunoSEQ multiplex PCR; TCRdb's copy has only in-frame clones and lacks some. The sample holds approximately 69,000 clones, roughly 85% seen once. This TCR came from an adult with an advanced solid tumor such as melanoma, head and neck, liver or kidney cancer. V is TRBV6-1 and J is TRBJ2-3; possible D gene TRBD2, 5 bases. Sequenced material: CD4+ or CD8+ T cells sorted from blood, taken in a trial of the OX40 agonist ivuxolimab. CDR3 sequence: CASSEAGGTDTQYF. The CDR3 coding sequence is TGTGCCAGCAGTGAAGCGGGCGGGACAGATACGCAGTATTTT.